This T cell receptor (beta chain) is drawn from a study of Graves' ophthalmopathy and Graves' hyperthyroidism. Ophthalmopathy donors' eye disease showed moderate-to-severe activity, CAS of at least 3, NOSPECS of at least 4 and duration under 3 months. CDR3 size: 13 residues. Per germline, CDR1 KGHDR and CDR2 SFDVKD. Trimming removed 9 bases at V and 0 bases at J, with 11 bases between. Study conclusions and caveats: In blood, most expanded thyroid clonotypes above 0.001 frequency were also detected. Discrimination between ophthalmopathy and stable hyperthyroidism by a 13-signature model showed 85% to 90% sensitivity and roughly 80% specificity.

This clonotype was counted many times. Its antigen is unidentified. RNA transcripts yielded amplified TCR beta CDR3 regions. Second-round multiplex PCR followed a first-round RT-PCR using HTBI primers. One entry per CDR3 protein results from TCRdb running MiXCR on the multiplex PCR reads. The sample has under 400,000 distinct CDR3 sequences, about 17% seen once. This clonotype was sampled from an adult man with Graves' ophthalmopathy. The source material was peripheral blood. The rearrangement joins TRBV24-1 to TRBJ2-7; either TRBD1 or TRBD2 may supply D (5 bases each). Here the CDR3 reads CATSRGPSYEQYF. As DNA, the CDR3 is TGTGCCACCTCTCGGGGACCCTCCTACGAGCAGTACTTC.